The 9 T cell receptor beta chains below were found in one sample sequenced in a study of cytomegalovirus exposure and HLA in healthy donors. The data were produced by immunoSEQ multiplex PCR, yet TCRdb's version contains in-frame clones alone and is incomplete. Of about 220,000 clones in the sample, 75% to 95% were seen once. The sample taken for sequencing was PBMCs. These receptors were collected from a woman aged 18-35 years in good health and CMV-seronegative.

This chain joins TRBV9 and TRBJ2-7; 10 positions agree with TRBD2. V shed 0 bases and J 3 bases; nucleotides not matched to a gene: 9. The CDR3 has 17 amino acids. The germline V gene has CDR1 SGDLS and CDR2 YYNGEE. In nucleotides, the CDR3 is TGTGCCAGCAGCGTAGGGACTAGCGGACCCCCCTACTACGAGCAGTACTTC. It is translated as CASSVGTSGPPYYEQYF.

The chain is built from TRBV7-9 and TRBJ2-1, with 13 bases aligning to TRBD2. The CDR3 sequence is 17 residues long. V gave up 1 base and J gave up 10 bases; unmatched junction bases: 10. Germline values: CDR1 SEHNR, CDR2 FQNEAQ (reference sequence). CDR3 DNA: TGTGCCAGCAGCTTAGGAGGACTAGCGGGAGAAGTTAGGGAGCAGTTCTTC. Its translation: CASSLGGLAGEVREQFF.

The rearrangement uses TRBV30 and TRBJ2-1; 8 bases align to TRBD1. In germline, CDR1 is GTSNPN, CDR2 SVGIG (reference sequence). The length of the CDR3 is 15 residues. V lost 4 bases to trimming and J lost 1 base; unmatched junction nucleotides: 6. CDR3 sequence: CAWNPDRASYNEQFF. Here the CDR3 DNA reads TGTGCCTGGAACCCGGACAGGGCTTCCTACAATGAGCAGTTCTTC.

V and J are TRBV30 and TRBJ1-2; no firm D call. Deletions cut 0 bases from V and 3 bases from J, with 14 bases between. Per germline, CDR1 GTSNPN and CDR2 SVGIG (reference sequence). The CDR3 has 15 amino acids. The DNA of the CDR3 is TGTGCCTGGAGTGTACACGCTCTGGAGGACTATGGCTACACCTTC. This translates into CAWSVHALEDYGYTF.

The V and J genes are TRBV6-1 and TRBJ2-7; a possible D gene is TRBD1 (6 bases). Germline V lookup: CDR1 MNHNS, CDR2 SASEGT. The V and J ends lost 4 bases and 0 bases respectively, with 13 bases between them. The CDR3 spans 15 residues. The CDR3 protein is CASSGFQGSSYEQYF. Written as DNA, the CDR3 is TGTGCCAGCAGTGGGTTTCAGGGGAGCTCCTACGAGCAGTACTTC.

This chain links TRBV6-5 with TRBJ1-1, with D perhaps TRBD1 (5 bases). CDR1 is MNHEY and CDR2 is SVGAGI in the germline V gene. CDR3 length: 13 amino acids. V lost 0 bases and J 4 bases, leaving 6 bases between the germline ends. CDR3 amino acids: CASSYSTVTEAFF. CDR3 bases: TGTGCCAGCAGTTACTCGACAGTCACTGAAGCTTTCTTT.

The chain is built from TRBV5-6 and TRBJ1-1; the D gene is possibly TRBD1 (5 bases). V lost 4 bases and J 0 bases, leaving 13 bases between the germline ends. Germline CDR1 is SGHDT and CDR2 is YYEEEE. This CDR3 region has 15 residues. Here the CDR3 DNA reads TGTGCCAGCAGCGCAGAGACAGTACTGAACACTGAAGCTTTCTTT. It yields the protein CASSAETVLNTEAFF.

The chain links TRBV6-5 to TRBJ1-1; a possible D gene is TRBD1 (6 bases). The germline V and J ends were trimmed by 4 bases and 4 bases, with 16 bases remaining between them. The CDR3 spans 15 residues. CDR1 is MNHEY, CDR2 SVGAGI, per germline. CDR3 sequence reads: CASSFSGGLGTEAFF. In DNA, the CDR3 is TGTGCCAGCAGTTTCTCCGGGGGGCTGGGCACTGAAGCTTTCTTT.

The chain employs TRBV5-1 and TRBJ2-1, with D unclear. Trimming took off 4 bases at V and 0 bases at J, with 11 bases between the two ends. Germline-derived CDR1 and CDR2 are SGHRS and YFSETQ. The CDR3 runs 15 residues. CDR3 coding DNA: TGCGCCAGCAGCAGAGCTAGTGCCTCCTACAATGAGCAGTTCTTC. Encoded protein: CASSRASASYNEQFF.